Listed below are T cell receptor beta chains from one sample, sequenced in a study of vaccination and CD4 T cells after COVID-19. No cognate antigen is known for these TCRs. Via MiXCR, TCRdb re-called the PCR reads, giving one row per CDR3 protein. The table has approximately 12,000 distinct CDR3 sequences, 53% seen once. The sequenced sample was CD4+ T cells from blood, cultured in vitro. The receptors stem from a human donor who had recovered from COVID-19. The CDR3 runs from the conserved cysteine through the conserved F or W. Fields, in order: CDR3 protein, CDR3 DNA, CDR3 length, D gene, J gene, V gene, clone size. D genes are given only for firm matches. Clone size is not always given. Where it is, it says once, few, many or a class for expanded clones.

CASSGWDSRNQPQHF TGTGCCAGCAGTGGGTGGGACAGCCGCAATCAGCCCCAGCATTTT 15 TRBD1 TRBJ1-5 TRBV6-1 few
CASRRAPQGAVSYNSPLHF TGTGCCAGCAGGCGGGCACCTCAGGGGGCGGTCTCCTATAATTCACCCCTCCACTTT 19 TRBD1 TRBJ1-6 TRBV6-1 few
CASTQGPENQPQHF TGCGCCAGCACCCAGGGGCCTGAAAATCAGCCCCAGCATTTT 14 . TRBJ1-5 TRBV4-1 .
CATSKALGTEQFF TGTGCCACCAGCAAGGCCTTAGGAACTGAGCAGTTCTTC 13 . TRBJ2-1 TRBV15 .
CASSGYGTSSWETQYF TGTGCCAGCAGCGGATACGGGACTAGTTCGTGGGAGACCCAGTACTTC 16 TRBD2 TRBJ2-5 TRBV5-4 once
CASSWQGTGELFF TGTGCCAGCAGCTGGCAGGGGACCGGGGAGCTGTTTTTT 13 . TRBJ2-2 TRBV5-4 .
CAIRDRGDSPLHF TGTGCCATCAGGGACAGGGGGGATTCACCCCTCCACTTT 13 TRBD1 TRBJ1-6 TRBV10-3 .
CASNPSNQPQHF TGTGCCAGCAACCCTAGCAATCAGCCCCAGCATTTT 12 . TRBJ1-5 TRBV2 few
CASSYGGGAAYEQYF TGTGCCAGCAGTTACGGCGGTGGGGCCGCCTACGAGCAGTACTTC 15 . TRBJ2-7 TRBV6-5 .
CSATNYEQYF TGCAGTGCTACGAACTACGAGCAGTACTTC 10 . TRBJ2-7 TRBV20-1 few
CATAPKIIGELFF TGTGCCACCGCCCCTAAAATCATAGGGGAGCTGTTTTTT 13 . TRBJ2-2 TRBV24-1 .
CASSLRGGLAYEQYF TGTGCCAGCAGCTTACGGGGGGGGTTAGCCTACGAGCAGTACTTC 15 TRBD2 TRBJ2-7 TRBV7-8 .
CASSVRRANEQFF TGTGCCAGCAGTGTGAGGAGGGCGAATGAGCAGTTCTTC 13 . TRBJ2-1 TRBV6-1 .
CASSGTPNTGELFF TGTGCCAGCAGCGGGACACCGAACACCGGGGAGCTGTTTTTT 14 . TRBJ2-2 TRBV11-2 .
CASSPQAYMNTEAFF TGTGCCAGCAGCCCCCAGGCCTACATGAACACTGAAGCTTTCTTT 15 . TRBJ1-1 TRBV11-2 .
CSAVTGGEQYF TGCAGTGCTGTTACAGGGGGCGAGCAGTACTTC 11 TRBD1 TRBJ2-7 TRBV20-1 few
CASSSKGGSFHNEQFF TGTGCCAGCAGCTCTAAGGGCGGGAGCTTCCACAATGAGCAGTTCTTC 16 TRBD2 TRBJ2-1 TRBV7-9 .
CASSSDSYQPQHF TGTGCCAGCAGTTCCGACAGCTATCAGCCCCAGCATTTT 13 . TRBJ1-5 TRBV27 .
CATSRDLPEGLYNEQFF TGTGCCACCAGCAGAGATCTGCCGGAGGGCCTTTACAATGAGCAGTTCTTC 17 . TRBJ2-1 TRBV15 .
CASSSSGTTTDTQYF TGTGCCAGCAGCTCATCCGGGACGACCACAGATACGCAGTATTTT 15 . TRBJ2-3 TRBV7-2 .
CASSLAGDSGANVLTF TGCGCCAGCAGCTTGGCTGGGGACTCTGGGGCCAACGTCCTGACTTTC 16 . TRBJ2-6 TRBV5-1 .
CASSFGTSGIYEQYF TGTGCCAGCAGTTTCGGGACTAGCGGGATCTACGAGCAGTACTTC 15 TRBD2 TRBJ2-7 TRBV27 .